Each of the 15 T cell receptor beta chains below was sequenced from the same sample in a study of vaccination and CD4 T cells after COVID-19. Sequencing of the DNA from cultured CD4+ T cells was carried out with the Oncomine TCR Beta short-read assay. TCRdb analysed the PCR reads with MiXCR anew, one entry per CDR3 protein. The sample consists of 12,000 to 15,000 distinct CDR3 sequences, 50% to 55% of them appearing once. Their antigen targets remain unknown. Treatment meaning: roughly ten-day PBMC culture with coronavirus spike peptide pools or control peptides (ViraFEST assay). The sample was CD4+ T cells from blood, cultured in vitro. All receptors derive from a human donor who had recovered from COVID-19.

This clonotype occurred a few times. This chain links TRBV7-9 with TRBJ1-1; 12 bases fit TRBD1. Germline loops: CDR1 SEHNR, CDR2 FQNEAQ (reference sequence). V gave up 1 base and J gave up 6 bases; unmatched junction bases: 6. The CDR3 is 16 amino acids. The CDR3 DNA is TGTGCCAGCAGCTTAGGGGACAGGGGGCGGTTTGCTGAAGCTTTCTTT. It codes for CASSLGDRGRFAEAFF.

This clonotype appeared a few times. The chain is built from TRBV20-1 and TRBJ2-2; D may be TRBD1 or TRBD2 (6 bases each). Between the trimmed V and J ends, which lost 5 bases and 4 bases, there was a span of 14 bases. The CDR3 length is 14 residues. Germline V lookup: CDR1 DFQATT, CDR2 SNEGSKA (reference sequence). CDR3 region: CSALLGGSTGELFF. The CDR3 DNA reads TGCAGTGCTCTGCTGGGGGGCTCCACCGGGGAGCTGTTTTTT.

The CDR3 region has the DNA TGTGCCAGCAGCTTAGCCTCGGGGAACTATGGCTACACCTTC. Translated, it gives CASSLASGNYGYTF. This rearrangement joins TRBV7-9 to TRBJ1-2; D unclear. The CDR3 spans 14 residues. CDR1 and CDR2 from the germline V gene are SEHNR and FQNEAQ (reference sequence). The V gene lost 0 bases and the J gene lost 2 bases, with 7 bases spanning the gap.

The chain carries TRBV2 and TRBJ1-6; D call uncertain. Looked up from germline, CDR1 is SNHLY and CDR2 is FYNNEI. This CDR3 contains 15 residues. V was clipped by 7 bases and J by 9 bases, with 19 bases between them. The CDR3 DNA reads as TGTGCCAGCAAGGAAATGGCGACGATGCGTTCACCCCTCCACTTT. Encoded protein: CASKEMATMRSPLHF. Filled out from reference TRBV2 and TRBJ1-6, the complete variable domain reads EPEVTQTPSHQVTQMGQEVILRCVPISNHLYFYWYRQILGQKVEFLVSFYNNEISEKSEIFDDQFSVERPDGSNFTLKIRSTKLEDSAMYFCASKEMATMRSPLHFGNGTRLTVT.

V usage is TRBV27 and J usage is TRBJ1-1; D not certain. The CDR3 runs to 13 residues. CDR1 MNHEY and CDR2 SMNVEV come from the germline V gene (reference sequence). V shed 3 bases and J shed 3 bases, with 8 bases lying between them. The CDR3 DNA follows: TGTGCCAGCAGTTTGCAGGACTACACTGAAGCTTTCTTT. Residues: CASSLQDYTEAFF.

The V call is TRBV11-1, the J call TRBJ2-5, with TRBD1 matching over 7 bases. The CDR3 runs to 13 residues. Per germline, CDR1 SGHAT and CDR2 FQDESV (reference sequence). V lost 4 bases to trimming and J lost 2 bases; unmatched junction nucleotides: 1. CDR3 sequence reads: CASSSGQQETQYF. CDR3 DNA sequence: TGTGCCAGCAGCTCGGGACAGCAAGAGACCCAGTACTTC. Full variable domain (rest looked up from reference TRBV11-1 and TRBJ2-5): EAEVAQSPRYKITEKSQAVAFWCDPISGHATLYWYRQILGQGPELLVQFQDESVVDDSQLPKDRFSAERLKGVDSTLKIQPAELGDSAMYLCASSSGQQETQYFGPGTRLLVL.

This clonotype appeared a few times. The chain uses TRBV30 and TRBJ2-2; tentative D call: TRBD1 (7 bases). CDR1 is GTSNPN and CDR2 is SVGIG in the germline V gene (reference sequence). The CDR3 contains 14 residues. Trimming removed 5 bases from V and 4 bases from J, with 14 bases in between. CDR3 DNA sequence: TGTGCCTGGGCGGGACAGATAGGCACCGGGGAGCTGTTTTTT. Its translation is CAWAGQIGTGELFF.

This clonotype was found once. This rearrangement joins TRBV6-2 or TRBV6-3 to TRBJ1-1; D not resolved. The CDR3 is 13 residues long. Germline loops: CDR1 MNHEY, CDR2 SVGEGT. The V end was cut by 2 bases, the J end by 8 bases, with 12 bases between. CDR3: CASSYIVAVEAFF. CDR3 DNA sequence: TGTGCCAGCAGTTACATCGTGGCAGTCGAAGCTTTCTTT.

The count of this clonotype is one. Here the CDR3 reads CSVRDSDTEAFF. In nucleotides, the CDR3 is TGCAGCGTGCGGGACAGTGACACTGAAGCTTTCTTT. J is TRBJ1-1 and V is TRBV29-1; TRBD1 matches at 7 bases. Germline values: CDR1 SQVTM, CDR2 ANQGSEA. This CDR3 has 12 amino acids. V shed 6 bases, J shed 3 bases, and the junction held 4 bases outside the gene matches.

A few counts support this clonotype. The rearrangement links TRBV20-1 to TRBJ2-7; unclear D gene. The germline V and J ends were trimmed by 3 bases and 1 base, with 16 bases remaining between them. The CDR3 sequence is 15 residues long. Germline assignment: CDR1 DFQATT and CDR2 SNEGSKA (reference sequence). CDR3 loop: CSASGARSGSYEQYF. In DNA form, the CDR3 reads TGCAGTGCTAGCGGCGCCCGCTCAGGATCCTACGAGCAGTACTTC.

V usage is TRBV5-1 and J usage is TRBJ2-5; tentatively, D is TRBD2 (5 bases). The CDR3 is 14 residues long. With 2 bases removed from V and 3 bases from J, the gap between germline ends came to 11 bases. In germline, CDR1 is SGHRS, CDR2 YFSETQ. The CDR3 loop reads CASSLTAGEETQYF. In DNA form, the CDR3 reads TGCGCCAGCAGCTTAACCGCCGGGGAAGAGACCCAGTACTTC.

This clonotype was counted a few times. This chain connects TRBV2 to TRBJ1-2; 8 bases align to TRBD1. The length of the CDR3 is 12 residues. With 4 bases clipped from V and 14 bases from J, the junction kept 9 bases outside the gene matches. The germline V gene has CDR1 SNHLY and CDR2 FYNNEI. The CDR3 protein is CASSVRDRLSTF. In DNA, the CDR3 is TGTGCCAGCAGTGTGAGGGACAGGCTATCGACCTTC.

This chain connects TRBV6-1 to TRBJ2-7; D call uncertain. V was cut by 5 bases and J by 0 bases, with 11 bases left in between. Germline V CDR1 and CDR2: MNHNS, SASEGT. CDR3 length: 14 residues. CDR3 region: CASSPTSSSYEQYF. As DNA, the CDR3 is TGTGCCAGCAGTCCCACTTCGAGCTCCTACGAGCAGTACTTC.

V gene TRBV7-9 combines with J gene TRBJ2-3; 9 positions match TRBD2. The CDR3 length is 18 residues. Trimming cost V 10 bases and J 2 bases; bases outside gene matches: 19. CDR1 and CDR2 from the germline V gene are SEHNR and FQNEAQ (reference sequence). In DNA form, the CDR3 reads TGTGCCACCCCGCTGACTAGCGGAGGGGGCGGTAACACAGATACGCAGTATTTT. Protein: CATPLTSGGGGNTDTQYF.

This clonotype was counted only a few times. The CDR3 coding sequence is TGTGCCAGCAGCCAGGGTAATCTAGCGGGAGTTGCAGATACGCAGTATTTT. Its translation: CASSQGNLAGVADTQYF. The chain is built from TRBV7-2 and TRBJ2-3; 10 bases match TRBD2. Trimming took 5 bases from V and 4 from J; bases not matched to a gene: 12. CDR1 and CDR2 (germline): SGHTA, FQGNSA. The CDR3 consists of 17 residues.